Described below is a single T cell receptor (beta chain) sequence and its context. Its specificity is not known. The sample comes from a study of fetal regulatory T cell absence and autoimmunity. Regarding the study as a whole: Compared with cord blood, pancreas showed oligoclonal TCR enrichment, some clones over 95-fold.

The V end was cut by 6 bases, the J end by 1 base, with 8 bases between. CDR3 length equals 13 residues. Germline CDR1 reads SNHLY; CDR2 reads FYNNEI. Assay: immunoSEQ multiplex PCR; the TCRdb copy retains only in-frame clones and omits some. The top ten hold roughly 2% of the sample, which has 95,000 to 100,000 clones, about three quarters seen once. The gene calls are TRBV2 and TRBJ2-3; D is ambiguous. Sequencing was carried out using pancreas tissue. This sequence was found in a male donor with IPEX syndrome. The CDR3 region is CASRGRGTDTQYF. The CDR3 DNA follows: TGTGCCAGCAGGGGAAGAGGCACAGATACGCAGTATTTT.